What follows is one T cell receptor (beta chain) and its context. What it recognizes is unknown. The entry originates in a study of blood T cells in healthy people across ages. Study-level points and caveats: The fall in TCR beta diversity per million T cells was roughly linear with age.

A second PCR of roughly 7 to 11 cycles used a sample-barcoded 5' primer and a J-beta primer mix. TCRdb re-called the 5' RACE reads with MiXCR, one entry per CDR3 protein. The sample shows about 1.8 million distinct CDR3 sequences, roughly 52% of them seen only once. The clonotype originates from a woman aged 35 to 49 in good health. The sequenced sample consisted of blood.

Written as DNA, the CDR3 is TGTGCCAGCAGCCAGCCTAGCGGGGGGGCCCTCCAAGAGACCCAGTACTTC. Amino acid sequence: CASSQPSGGALQETQYF. This chain links TRBV12-3 or TRBV12-4 with TRBJ2-5, with TRBD2 matching 12 bases. CDR3 length: 17 residues. V shed 6 bases and J 1 base; nucleotides not matched to a gene: 9.